The 29 T cell receptor beta chains below were found in one sample sequenced in a study of human versus mouse CDR3 diversity and MHC coevolution. Profiling relied on immunoSEQ multiplex PCR, and the TCRdb table lists in-frame clones only, not all of them. The data show more than 60,000 clones, roughly 90% seen once. Specimen: naive CD4+ T cells from blood. Subset of the sample: CD45RO-negative CD62L-positive naive CD4 T cells. The receptors come from a person aged 25 to 75 in good health.

The rearrangement joins TRBV9 to TRBJ1-1; D gene uncertain. The CDR3 contains 14 residues. V shed 0 bases and J shed 4 bases, with 10 bases lying between them. Germline V CDR1 and CDR2: SGDLS, YYNGEE. The CDR3 loop reads CASSVVAGGTEAFF. CDR3 sequence (DNA): TGTGCCAGCAGCGTAGTTGCAGGAGGCACTGAAGCTTTCTTT.

The chain couples TRBV4-1 to TRBJ1-1, with 8 bases that match TRBD1. The CDR3 is 13 residues long. V trimming: 2 bases; J trimming: 11 bases; junction bases outside the gene matches: 7. Germline V lookup: CDR1 MGHRA, CDR2 YSYEKL. This CDR3 is CASSQLPGGSAFF. In DNA, the CDR3 is TGCGCCAGCAGCCAACTGCCAGGGGGCTCGGCTTTCTTT.

The V call is TRBV5-1, the J call TRBJ2-1; D ambiguous. V was clipped by 3 bases and J by 8 bases, with 9 bases between them. The CDR3 has 12 amino acids. CDR1 SGHRS and CDR2 YFSETQ come from the germline V gene. CDR3 protein: CASSSPSYEQFF. The CDR3 DNA is TGCGCCAGCAGCTCTCCTTCTTATGAGCAGTTCTTC.

The chain recombines TRBV2 with TRBJ2-7; tentative D call: TRBD1 (5 bases). Germline V gene sequence: CDR1 SNHLY, CDR2 FYNNEI. With 10 bases removed from V and 5 bases from J, the gap between germline ends came to 21 bases. This CDR3 region has 14 residues. CDR3 in DNA: TGTGCCAACCGACTTAACCCAGGGTCCCACGAGCAGTACTTC. Amino acid sequence: CANRLNPGSHEQYF. Full variable domain (missing parts from reference TRBV2 and TRBJ2-7): EPEVTQTPSHQVTQMGQEVILRCVPISNHLYFYWYRQILGQKVEFLVSFYNNEISEKSEIFDDQFSVERPDGSNFTLKIRSTKLEDSAMYFCANRLNPGSHEQYFGPGTRLTVT.

DNA for the CDR3: TGTGCCAGCAGTAACCCAGGGAACTATGGCTACACCTTC. Protein: CASSNPGNYGYTF. V is TRBV6-6 and J is TRBJ1-2, with D possibly matching TRBD1 (5 bases). Trimming removed 5 bases at V and 2 bases at J, with 9 bases between. Germline V CDR1 and CDR2: MNHNY, SVGAGI (reference sequence). The CDR3 sequence is 13 residues long.

This sequence joins TRBV6-6 and TRBJ2-5; possibly TRBD1 for D (5 bases). Trimming pared 0 bases from V and 1 base from J, leaving 9 bases between. Germline CDR1 and CDR2: MNHNY and SVGAGI (reference sequence). The CDR3 has 15 residues. The CDR3 loop is CASSYSTGTQETQYF. The CDR3 DNA is TGTGCCAGCAGTTACTCAACAGGTACCCAAGAGACCCAGTACTTC.

This clone was observed a handful of times. This chain uses TRBV6-4 with TRBJ1-4; TRBD1 might be the D (6 bases). The CDR3 is 14 residues long. V dropped 9 bases and J dropped 10 bases, with 21 bases sitting between them. Looked up from germline, CDR1 is MRHNA and CDR2 is SNTAGT. CDR3 protein: CARAFGQGIGKLFF. CDR3 nucleotide sequence: TGTGCCAGAGCCTTTGGGCAGGGGATAGGAAAACTGTTTTTT.

The chain uses TRBV5-1 and TRBJ1-2; 12 bases match TRBD1. The J segment lost 12 bases and the V segment lost 0 bases, leaving 9 bases of the junction unmatched. Germline CDR1 SGHRS, CDR2 YFSETQ. The CDR3 sequence is 15 residues long. The chain's CDR3 is CASSLAPGQGASNTF. CDR3 nucleotide sequence: TGCGCCAGCAGCTTGGCTCCGGGACAGGGGGCATCAAACACCTTC.

The chain joins TRBV27 to TRBJ1-6; D is unclear. V was shortened by 6 bases and J by 0 bases, with 9 bases between the two germline ends. The CDR3 spans 15 residues. CDR1 is MNHEY, CDR2 SMNVEV, per germline (reference sequence). The CDR3 DNA is TGTGCCAGCAGCCCCGAGAGCTCCTATAATTCACCCCTCCACTTT. Its protein product is CASSPESSYNSPLHF.

CDR3 DNA: TGTGCCAGCAGCTTAGTCGGGAGTGGAGAAAAACTGTTTTTT. Its translation is CASSLVGSGEKLFF. This rearrangement joins TRBV7-9 to TRBJ1-4; D unresolved. CDR1 SEHNR and CDR2 FQNEAQ come from the germline V gene (reference sequence). Trimming pared 1 base from V and 8 bases from J, leaving 11 bases between. The CDR3 loop spans 14 amino acids.

This chain uses TRBV5-1 with TRBJ1-1; TRBD1 matches 7 bases. This CDR3 is 15 amino acids long. V shed 2 bases, J shed 0 bases, and the junction held 4 bases outside the gene matches. The germline gives CDR1 SGHRS, CDR2 YFSETQ. The CDR3 is CASSFDRAMNTEAFF. The CDR3 DNA sequence: TGCGCCAGCAGCTTCGACAGGGCCATGAACACTGAAGCTTTCTTT.

The gene calls are TRBV6-5 and TRBJ1-5; TRBD1 agrees at 8 bases. V lost 5 bases to trimming and J lost 4 bases; unmatched junction nucleotides: 4. Per the germline V gene, CDR1 is MNHEY and CDR2 is SVGAGI. The CDR3 runs to 14 residues. The CDR3 reads CASSRDRSNQPQHF. In DNA form, the CDR3 reads TGTGCCAGCAGTAGGGACAGGTCTAATCAGCCCCAGCATTTT.

The chain combines TRBV18 with TRBJ1-4; D is uncertain. The germline V gene has CDR1 KGHSH and CDR2 LQKENI. This CDR3 region has 15 residues. Trimming removed 3 bases from V and 3 bases from J, with 11 bases in between. In DNA, the CDR3 is TGTGCCAGCTCACCGGGGAGCCTACCTAATGAAAAACTGTTTTTT. Residues: CASSPGSLPNEKLFF. The variable domain in full, completed from reference TRBV18 and TRBJ1-4, reads NAGVMQNPRHLVRRRGQEARLRCSPMKGHSHVYWYRQLPEEGLKFMVYLQKENIIDESGMPKERFSAEFPKEGPSILRIQQVVRGDSAAYFCASSPGSLPNEKLFFGSGTQLSVL.

This chain joins TRBV7-6 and TRBJ2-3, with a weak D call TRBD2 (6 bases). Germline V CDR1 and CDR2: SGHVS, FNYEAQ. The CDR3 is 17 amino acids. Trimming took off 0 bases at V and 0 bases at J, with 13 bases between the two ends. This chain's CDR3 is CASSLAGGSGSTDTQYF. CDR3 DNA: TGTGCCAGCAGCTTAGCGGGTGGTAGCGGTAGCACAGATACGCAGTATTTT.

This chain joins TRBV4-1 and TRBJ2-1, with D perhaps TRBD1 (6 bases). Germline CDR1 reads MGHRA; CDR2 reads YSYEKL. V lost 4 bases and J lost 11, with 21 bases in between. This CDR3 region has 15 residues. The CDR3: CASSPPEITGSKQFF. CDR3 DNA: TGCGCCAGCAGCCCCCCGGAAATTACAGGGTCGAAGCAGTTCTTC.

This clone has only one observation. This rearrangement joins TRBV12-5 to TRBJ1-1; weak D call: TRBD1 (6 bases). The CDR3 runs to 14 residues. Trimming took 5 bases from V and 5 from J, leaving 15 bases between them. Germline CDR1 is LGHNT and CDR2 is FRNRAP. CDR3 DNA sequence: TGTGCTAGTGGTAACCGGGGGGCTGGGACTGAAGCTTTCTTT. Its protein is CASGNRGAGTEAFF.

This chain joins TRBV2 and TRBJ2-7, with D maybe TRBD1 (5 bases). This CDR3 has 15 amino acids. V was cut by 6 bases and J by 1 base, with 16 bases left in between. CDR1 and CDR2 (germline): SNHLY, FYNNEI. CDR3 nucleotide sequence: TGTGCCAGCAGGGAGCGTAAGGGGATTTCCTACGAGCAGTACTTC. This sequence encodes CASRERKGISYEQYF.

The chain recombines TRBV7-3 with TRBJ2-7, with D possibly being TRBD1 (5 bases). There are 17 residues in the CDR3. CDR1 is SGHTA and CDR2 is FQGTGA in the germline V gene. V lost 5 bases and J 2 bases, leaving 22 bases between the germline ends. CDR3 DNA sequence: TGTGCCAGCAGCCGCCAACCCGACAGCACCTCAGCCTACGAGCAGTACTTC. It encodes CASSRQPDSTSAYEQYF.

The chain couples TRBV19 to TRBJ2-3, with D possibly TRBD2 on 5 matching bases. Germline V gene sequence: CDR1 LNHDA, CDR2 SQIVND (reference sequence). V lost 6 bases, J lost 0 bases, and 10 bases lay in between. The CDR3 loop spans 14 amino acids. The CDR3 here is CASRTGSSTDTQYF. The CDR3 DNA is TGTGCCAGTAGGACGGGATCCAGCACAGATACGCAGTATTTT. Full variable domain (rest looked up from reference TRBV19 and TRBJ2-3): DGGITQSPKYLFRKEGQNVTLSCEQNLNHDAMYWYRQDPGQGLRLIYYSQIVNDFQKGDIAEGYSVSREKKESFPLTVTSAQKNPTAFYLCASRTGSSTDTQYFGPGTRLTVL.

This clone was observed once. The V call is TRBV6-1, the J call TRBJ2-2, with 7 nucleotides matching TRBD1. The CDR3 is made up of 16 amino acids. The ends lost 2 bases at V and 0 bases at J; junction bases unmatched: 3. From germline, CDR1 is MNHNS and CDR2 SASEGT. This chain's CDR3 is CASSEQGVSNTGELFF. Here the CDR3 DNA reads TGTGCCAGCAGTGAACAGGGGGTGTCGAACACCGGGGAGCTGTTTTTT.

This chain links TRBV5-1 with TRBJ1-2, with 11 bases that match TRBD1. Germline trimming cut 3 bases from V and 8 bases from J; bases unmatched to any gene: 9. This CDR3 spans 15 amino acids. Germline-derived CDR1 and CDR2 are SGHRS and YFSETQ. The CDR3 DNA reads as TGCGCCAGCAGCTCACCGGACAGGGGGCTGGGAGGCTACACCTTC. Residues: CASSSPDRGLGGYTF.

J is TRBJ2-5 and V is TRBV13, with TRBD2 identical over 7 bases. The CDR3 runs to 15 residues. Germline V CDR1 and CDR2: PRHDT, FYEKMQ (reference sequence). V was pared by 0 bases and J by 0 bases, with 1 base of the junction left unmatched. In DNA form, the CDR3 reads TGTGCCAGCAGCTTAGGGACTAGCTACCAAGAGACCCAGTACTTC. Amino acids: CASSLGTSYQETQYF.

The V and J genes are TRBV10-3 and TRBJ1-1; D not certain. The CDR3 runs to 13 residues. In germline, CDR1 is ENHRY, CDR2 SYGVKD. The V gene lost 4 bases and the J gene lost 1 base, with 7 bases spanning the gap. CDR3 sequence: CAISVGGNTEAFF. The CDR3 bases are TGTGCCATCAGTGTCGGCGGGAACACTGAAGCTTTCTTT.

V gene TRBV9 combines with J gene TRBJ1-2, with a tentative D call TRBD1 (6 bases). The V end was cut by 3 bases, the J end by 3 bases, with 9 bases between. The CDR3 loop spans 13 amino acids. CDR1 is SGDLS, CDR2 YYNGEE, per germline. The CDR3 protein is CASSAGQHYGYTF. CDR3 bases: TGTGCCAGCAGCGCCGGACAGCACTATGGCTACACCTTC.

The rearrangement uses TRBV5-1 and TRBJ2-2; D might be TRBD2 (6 bases). Trimming cost V 0 bases and J 6 bases, with 15 bases left between them. This CDR3 has 16 amino acids. CDR1 is SGHRS, CDR2 YFSETQ, per germline. Here the CDR3 DNA reads TGCGCCAGCAGCTTGGCGGGAGTGGGGGGACCCGGGGAGCTGTTTTTT. It codes for CASSLAGVGGPGELFF.

This chain uses TRBV5-1 with TRBJ1-2; D is possibly TRBD1 (5 bases). The germline V gene encodes CDR1 SGHRS and CDR2 YFSETQ. The CDR3 contains 14 residues. With 3 bases removed from V and 0 bases from J, the gap between germline ends came to 9 bases. The CDR3 sequence: CASSWGGANYGYTF. DNA of the CDR3: TGCGCCAGCAGCTGGGGGGGGGCTAACTATGGCTACACCTTC. Full variable domain (rest looked up from reference TRBV5-1 and TRBJ1-2): KAGVTQTPRYLIKTRGQQVTLSCSPISGHRSVSWYQQTPGQGLQFLFEYFSETQRNKGNFPGRFSGRQFSNSRSEMNVSTLELGDSALYLCASSWGGANYGYTFGSGTRLTVV.

The chain combines TRBV2 with TRBJ1-1; D possibly corresponds to TRBD1 (5 bases). Per germline, CDR1 SNHLY and CDR2 FYNNEI. Deletions cut 8 bases from V and 1 base from J, with 14 bases between. The CDR3 runs to 14 residues. As DNA, the CDR3 is TGTGCCAGCCACACGAATACAGGGAACACTGAAGCTTTCTTT. Translated, it gives CASHTNTGNTEAFF.

The chain carries TRBV7-9 and TRBJ2-7; 11 bases match TRBD1. V was clipped by 6 bases and J by 5 bases; unmatched bases: 9. Germline V CDR1 and CDR2: SEHNR, FQNEAQ (reference sequence). The CDR3 has 15 residues. CDR3 nucleotides: TGTGCCAGCAGTCCTCTTGGGACAGGGGGGAACGAGCAGTACTTC. Translating gives CASSPLGTGGNEQYF.

This sequence joins TRBV27 and TRBJ2-6; 9 bases are a match to TRBD2. CDR1 MNHEY and CDR2 SMNVEV come from the germline V gene (reference sequence). Unmatched junction bases numbered 11, after V lost 6 bases and J lost 2 bases. CDR3 length equals 18 residues. CDR3 protein: CASRRIASGATGANVLTF. CDR3 bases: TGTGCCAGCAGGCGGATTGCTAGCGGGGCCACTGGGGCCAACGTCCTGACTTTC.